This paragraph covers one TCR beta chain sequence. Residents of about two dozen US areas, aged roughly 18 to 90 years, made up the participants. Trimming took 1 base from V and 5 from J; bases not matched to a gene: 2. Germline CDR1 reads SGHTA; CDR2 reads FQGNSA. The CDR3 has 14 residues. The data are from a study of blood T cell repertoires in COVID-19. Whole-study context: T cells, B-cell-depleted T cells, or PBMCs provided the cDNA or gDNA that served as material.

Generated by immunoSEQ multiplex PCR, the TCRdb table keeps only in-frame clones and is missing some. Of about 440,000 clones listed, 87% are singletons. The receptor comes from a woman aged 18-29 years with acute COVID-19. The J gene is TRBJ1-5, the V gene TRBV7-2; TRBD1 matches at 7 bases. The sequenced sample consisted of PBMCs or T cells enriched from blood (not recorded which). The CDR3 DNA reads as TGTGCCAGCAGCTTAGGACAGGGACATCAGCCCCAGCATTTT. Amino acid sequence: CASSLGQGHQPQHF.